This TCR beta chain was sequenced in a study of memory CD4+ T cells and cytomegalovirus serostatus. On the study more broadly: Donors were healthy Belgian adults, 10 or so CMV seropositive and roughly 25 seronegative.

Here immunoSEQ multiplex PCR was the method, and the copy in TCRdb shows in-frame clones only, minus some. The sample yields some 66,000 clones, about 80% seen once. The sort gate was single viable CD3+CD4+CD8-CD45RO+ cells for memory CD4+ T cells. Positive selection with CD4 microbeads enriched total CD4+ T cells. V lost 6 bases and J lost 2, with 23 bases in between. CDR3 length: 17 amino acids. Germline-derived CDR1 and CDR2 are MDHEN and SYDVKM. V is TRBV28 and J is TRBJ2-7, with a weak D call TRBD2 (6 bases). The clonotype comes from an adult in good health and CMV-seropositive. Material: memory CD4+ T cells from blood. The CDR3 is CASSSPRRGRGTYEQYF. CDR3 nucleotides: TGTGCCAGCAGCTCCCCAAGGAGGGGACGAGGTACCTACGAGCAGTACTTC.